This T cell receptor beta chain is drawn from a study of cytomegalovirus exposure and HLA in healthy donors. After removal of 6 bases from V and 7 bases from J, the junction contained 8 bases not matched to a gene. The CDR3 runs to 15 residues. Germline values: CDR1 MNHEY, CDR2 SVGAGI. This clone was found a few times. The PCR used 60 Vbeta and 13 Jbeta primers. TCRdb keeps only in-frame clones here, not all; method: immunoSEQ multiplex PCR. The table includes some 160,000 clones, roughly 80% detected once. This TCR was recovered from a woman under 40 in good health and CMV-seronegative. Sequenced sample: PBMCs. The genes are TRBV6-5 and TRBJ1-6; 8 bases line up with TRBD1. The CDR3 here is CASRLQDRVNSPLHF. DNA for the CDR3: TGTGCCAGCAGGCTCCAGGACAGGGTGAATTCACCCCTCCACTTT.